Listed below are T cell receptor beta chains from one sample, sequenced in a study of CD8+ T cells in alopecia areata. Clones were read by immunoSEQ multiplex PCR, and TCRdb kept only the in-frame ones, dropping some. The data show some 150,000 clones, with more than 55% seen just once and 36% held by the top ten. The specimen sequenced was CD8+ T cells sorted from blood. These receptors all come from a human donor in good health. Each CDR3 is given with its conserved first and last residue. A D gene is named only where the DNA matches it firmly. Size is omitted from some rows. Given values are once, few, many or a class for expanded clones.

CDR3: CASSETSGSPDTQYF; DNA: TGTGCCAGCAGCGAGACTAGCGGGAGCCCAGATACGCAGTATTTT; D: TRBD2; size: few; J: TRBJ2-3; V: TRBV5-6
CDR3: CSVEERTDLGYGYTF; DNA: TGCAGCGTTGAAGAAAGGACAGACCTTGGCTATGGCTACACCTTC; D: NA; size: few; J: TRBJ1-2; V: TRBV29-1
CDR3: CASSTGIGGFNEQFF; DNA: TGTGCCAGTAGTACAGGGATTGGGGGTTTCAATGAGCAGTTCTTC; D: NA; size: few; J: TRBJ2-1; V: TRBV19
CDR3: CSVEGSRGLFF; DNA: TGCAGCGTTGAAGGGAGCAGGGGGCTGTTTTTT; D: NA; size: NA; J: TRBJ2-2; V: TRBV29-1
CDR3: CASSQDSATVYEQYF; DNA: TGCGCCAGCAGCCAAGACTCCGCTACCGTCTACGAGCAGTACTTC; D: NA; size: NA; J: TRBJ2-7; V: TRBV4-1
CDR3: CASSSQSTDTQYF; DNA: TGCGCCAGCAGCAGCCAAAGCACAGATACGCAGTATTTT; D: NA; size: NA; J: TRBJ2-3; V: TRBV10-2
CDR3: CASSLASGANVLTF; DNA: TGCGCCAGTAGCCTAGCCTCTGGGGCCAACGTCCTGACTTTC; D: NA; size: NA; J: TRBJ2-6; V: TRBV4-1
CDR3: CASSQTGAEAFF; DNA: TGTGCCAGCAGCCAAACAGGGGCTGAAGCTTTCTTT; D: TRBD1; size: NA; J: TRBJ1-1; V: TRBV9
CDR3: CASRVGREGLNNEQFF; DNA: TGCGCCAGCAGGGTAGGGCGGGAGGGCCTTAACAATGAGCAGTTCTTC; D: TRBD2; size: once; J: TRBJ2-1; V: TRBV5-1
CDR3: CASSEAWDEQYF; DNA: TGCGCCAGCAGCGAGGCTTGGGACGAGCAGTACTTC; D: NA; size: few; J: TRBJ2-7; V: TRBV5-1
CDR3: CASSSAGTDYGYTF; DNA: TGTGCCAGCAGCTCCGCCGGGACCGACTATGGCTACACCTTC; D: NA; size: NA; J: TRBJ1-2; V: TRBV7-9
CDR3: CASSVGGGTETQYF; DNA: TGTGCCAGCAGTGTAGGCGGCGGTACGGAGACCCAGTACTTC; D: NA; size: NA; J: TRBJ2-5; V: TRBV5-4
CDR3: CASSLWLQGNTEAFF; DNA: TGTGCCAGCAGCTTATGGTTACAGGGGAACACTGAAGCTTTCTTT; D: NA; size: NA; J: TRBJ1-1; V: TRBV11-2
CDR3: CASSLGYGSEAFF; DNA: TGTGCCAGCAGCTTAGGATACGGCAGTGAAGCTTTCTTT; D: NA; size: NA; J: TRBJ1-1; V: TRBV5-6
CDR3: CASSQDDRGSYEQYF; DNA: TGCGCCAGCAGCCAAGATGACAGGGGTTCCTACGAGCAGTACTTC; D: TRBD1; size: NA; J: TRBJ2-7; V: TRBV4-1
CDR3: CASSLSPGLAITGELFF; DNA: TGTGCCAGCAGCCTTAGTCCGGGACTAGCGATAACCGGGGAGCTGTTTTTT; D: TRBD2; size: NA; J: TRBJ2-2; V: TRBV13
CDR3: CASSLGGSYNEQFF; DNA: TGTGCCAGCAGCTTAGGGGGTTCCTACAATGAGCAGTTCTTC; D: NA; size: few; J: TRBJ2-1; V: TRBV7-8
CDR3: CATSGDTSYNEQFF; DNA: TGTGCCACCAGCGGGGACACGTCCTACAATGAGCAGTTCTTC; D: NA; size: NA; J: TRBJ2-1; V: TRBV15
CDR3: CASSIRTSGRETQYF; DNA: TGTGCCAGCAGCATCCGGACTAGCGGGAGAGAGACCCAGTACTTC; D: TRBD2; size: NA; J: TRBJ2-5; V: TRBV7-9
CDR3: CSVGGESSSYNEQFF; DNA: TGCAGCGTTGGTGGGGAGAGTAGCTCCTACAATGAGCAGTTCTTC; D: NA; size: few; J: TRBJ2-1; V: TRBV29-1
CDR3: CASSLVLAINEQFF; DNA: TGTGCCAGCAGCTTAGTCTTAGCGATCAATGAGCAGTTCTTC; D: NA; size: few; J: TRBJ2-1; V: TRBV7-9
CDR3: CASSKKAGEETQYF; DNA: TGTGCCAGCAGCAAAAAGGCCGGGGAAGAGACCCAGTACTTC; D: NA; size: once; J: TRBJ2-5; V: TRBV21-1
CDR3: CSVTRARREETQYF; DNA: TGCAGCGTTACCCGGGCCAGGAGGGAAGAGACCCAGTACTTC; D: NA; size: few; J: TRBJ2-5; V: TRBV29-1
CDR3: CASSSIASQYYEQYF; DNA: TGTGCCAGCAGTTCTATTGCTAGCCAATACTACGAGCAGTACTTC; D: NA; size: NA; J: TRBJ2-7; V: TRBV27
CDR3: CASSLGTSRGELFF; DNA: TGTGCCAGCAGTTTAGGGACATCCAGAGGGGAGCTGTTTTTT; D: NA; size: few; J: TRBJ2-2; V: TRBV28
CDR3: CASRPGANTGELFF; DNA: TGTGCCAGCCGCCCGGGGGCGAACACCGGGGAGCTGTTTTTT; D: NA; size: NA; J: TRBJ2-2; V: TRBV27
CDR3: CSALAGVETQYF; DNA: TGCAGCGCCCTAGCGGGAGTCGAGACCCAGTACTTC; D: TRBD2; size: few; J: TRBJ2-5; V: TRBV29-1
CDR3: CASSLVGFNEQFF; DNA: TGTGCCAGCAGCTTAGTGGGCTTCAATGAGCAGTTCTTC; D: NA; size: NA; J: TRBJ2-1; V: TRBV7-6
CDR3: CASSTWTGSIYEQYF; DNA: TGTGCCAGCAGCACGTGGACAGGTTCCATCTACGAGCAGTACTTC; D: TRBD1; size: NA; J: TRBJ2-7; V: TRBV11-2
CDR3: CASSFSGQGVTYEQYF; DNA: TGCGCCAGCAGCTTCTCCGGACAGGGGGTGACCTACGAGCAGTACTTC; D: TRBD1; size: few; J: TRBJ2-7; V: TRBV5-1
CDR3: CASSLSSGAEQYF; DNA: TGTGCCAGCAGTTTATCGTCTGGTGCGGAGCAGTACTTC; D: NA; size: NA; J: TRBJ2-7; V: TRBV27
CDR3: CASSTKTGVDFSGANVLTF; DNA: TGCGCCAGCAGCACGAAGACAGGCGTTGACTTCTCTGGGGCCAACGTCCTGACTTTC; D: NA; size: NA; J: TRBJ2-6; V: TRBV5-1
CDR3: CASSFPNQPQHF; DNA: TGTGCCAGCAGTTTCCCGAATCAGCCCCAGCATTTT; D: NA; size: NA; J: TRBJ1-5; V: TRBV27
CDR3: CASTLGSGMYNEQFF; DNA: TGTGCCAGCACCTTGGGTAGCGGGATGTACAATGAGCAGTTCTTC; D: TRBD2; size: NA; J: TRBJ2-1; V: TRBV7-6
CDR3: CASSLPLMGLIWDRDSNTEAFF; DNA: TGTGCCAGCAGCTTACCTTTAATGGGGCTAATATGGGACAGGGATTCGAACACTGAAGCTTTCTTT; D: TRBD1; size: few; J: TRBJ1-1; V: TRBV13
CDR3: CSVEASGVNTGELFF; DNA: TGCAGCGTTGAAGCAAGCGGAGTTAACACCGGGGAGCTGTTTTTT; D: NA; size: NA; J: TRBJ2-2; V: TRBV29-1
CDR3: CASTPWDTATDTQYF; DNA: TGTGCCAGCACCCCCTGGGACACCGCCACAGATACGCAGTATTTT; D: NA; size: NA; J: TRBJ2-3; V: TRBV9
CDR3: CASSEGLDYSYEQYF; DNA: TGTGCCAGCAGTGAGGGACTAGATTACTCCTACGAGCAGTACTTC; D: TRBD2; size: NA; J: TRBJ2-7; V: TRBV2
CDR3: CASSLSPGNEKLFF; DNA: TGTGCCAGCAGTTTATCGCCGGGGAACGAAAAACTGTTTTTT; D: NA; size: NA; J: TRBJ1-4; V: TRBV27
CDR3: CASSTSGGPRETQYF; DNA: TGTGCCAGCAGTACCAGCGGAGGCCCTCGGGAGACCCAGTACTTC; D: NA; size: few; J: TRBJ2-5; V: TRBV5-6
CDR3: CSVEELGGAGTDTQYF; DNA: TGCAGCGTTGAAGAATTGGGGGGAGCAGGCACAGATACGCAGTATTTT; D: NA; size: NA; J: TRBJ2-3; V: TRBV29-1
CDR3: CSHEQGLEAFF; DNA: TGCAGCCACGAACAGGGCCTAGAAGCTTTCTTT; D: NA; size: NA; J: TRBJ1-1; V: TRBV29-1
CDR3: CASSQSQGLSNQPQHF; DNA: TGTGCCAGCAGCCAAAGCCAAGGTTTGAGCAATCAGCCCCAGCATTTT; D: NA; size: NA; J: TRBJ1-5; V: TRBV13
CDR3: CASSASGGHEQYF; DNA: TGTGCCAGTAGTGCGTCAGGGGGCCACGAGCAGTACTTC; D: TRBD1; size: few; J: TRBJ2-7; V: TRBV19
CDR3: CSVGRQGANNEQFF; DNA: TGCAGCGTTGGGAGACAGGGGGCCAACAATGAGCAGTTCTTC; D: TRBD1; size: NA; J: TRBJ2-1; V: TRBV29-1
CDR3: CATSRDSRGQGSFF; DNA: TGTGCCACCAGCAGAGATTCCCGCGGACAGGGATCGTTCTTC; D: TRBD1; size: NA; J: TRBJ2-1; V: TRBV15
CDR3: CASSLGTGNNVLTF; DNA: TGTGCCAGCAGCTTGGGGACAGGGAACAACGTCCTGACTTTC; D: TRBD1; size: NA; J: TRBJ2-6; V: TRBV5-6
CDR3: CASRDRDGGPYEQYF; DNA: TGTGCCAGCAGGGACCGGGACGGCGGCCCCTACGAGCAGTACTTC; D: NA; size: few; J: TRBJ2-7; V: TRBV6-5
CDR3: CAWSAGTVYGYTF; DNA: TGTGCCTGGAGTGCTGGGACAGTCTATGGCTACACCTTC; D: TRBD1; size: NA; J: TRBJ1-2; V: TRBV30
CDR3: CSVVDNHNEQFF; DNA: TGCAGCGTTGTCGACAACCACAATGAGCAGTTCTTC; D: NA; size: NA; J: TRBJ2-1; V: TRBV29-1
CDR3: CASSGGLGSHEQYF; DNA: TGTGCCAGCAGCGGGGGACTGGGCTCTCACGAGCAGTACTTC; D: NA; size: NA; J: TRBJ2-7; V: TRBV9
CDR3: CASSYVGDTQYF; DNA: TGCGCCAGCAGTTATGTGGGGGATACGCAGTATTTT; D: NA; size: few; J: TRBJ2-3; V: TRBV4-1
CDR3: CASSLGSYNEQFF; DNA: TGTGCCAGCAGCTTAGGATCTTACAATGAGCAGTTCTTC; D: NA; size: NA; J: TRBJ2-1; V: TRBV7-9
CDR3: CASSLGQLEAFF; DNA: TGTGCCAGCAGCTTGGGACAGCTTGAAGCTTTCTTT; D: NA; size: NA; J: TRBJ1-1; V: TRBV5-6
CDR3: CASSVDVGGSTYGYTF; DNA: TGTGCCAGCAGCGTAGATGTCGGGGGATCCACCTATGGCTACACCTTC; D: NA; size: NA; J: TRBJ1-2; V: TRBV9
CDR3: CASSMTGSTEAFF; DNA: TGCGCCAGCAGCATGACAGGGTCCACTGAAGCTTTCTTT; D: TRBD1; size: many; J: TRBJ1-1; V: TRBV5-1
CDR3: CSVQEGSNQPQHF; DNA: TGCAGCGTTCAGGAGGGTAGTAATCAGCCCCAGCATTTT; D: NA; size: few; J: TRBJ1-5; V: TRBV29-1
CDR3: CASSLGDYGYTF; DNA: TGCGCCAGCAGCTTGGGGGACTATGGCTACACCTTC; D: NA; size: few; J: TRBJ1-2; V: TRBV5-1